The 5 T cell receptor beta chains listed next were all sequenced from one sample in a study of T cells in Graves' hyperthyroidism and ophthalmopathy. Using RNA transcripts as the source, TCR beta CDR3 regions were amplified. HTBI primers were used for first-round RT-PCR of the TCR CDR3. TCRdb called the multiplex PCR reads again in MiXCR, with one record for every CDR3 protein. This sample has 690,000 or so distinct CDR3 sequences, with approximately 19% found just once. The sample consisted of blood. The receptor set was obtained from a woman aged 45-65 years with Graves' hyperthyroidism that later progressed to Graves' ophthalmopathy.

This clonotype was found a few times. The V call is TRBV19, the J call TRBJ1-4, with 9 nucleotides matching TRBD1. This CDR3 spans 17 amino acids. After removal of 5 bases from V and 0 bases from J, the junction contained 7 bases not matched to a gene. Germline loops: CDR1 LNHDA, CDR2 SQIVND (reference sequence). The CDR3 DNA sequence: TGTGCCAGTAGTCCGCGACAGGGGGGTGCAACTAATGAAAAACTGTTTTTT. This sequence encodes CASSPRQGGATNEKLFF.

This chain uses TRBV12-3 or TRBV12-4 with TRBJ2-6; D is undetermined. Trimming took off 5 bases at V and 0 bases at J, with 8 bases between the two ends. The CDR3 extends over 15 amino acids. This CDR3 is CASSDAHSGANVLTF. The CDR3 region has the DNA TGTGCCAGCAGTGACGCCCACTCTGGGGCCAACGTCCTGACTTTC.

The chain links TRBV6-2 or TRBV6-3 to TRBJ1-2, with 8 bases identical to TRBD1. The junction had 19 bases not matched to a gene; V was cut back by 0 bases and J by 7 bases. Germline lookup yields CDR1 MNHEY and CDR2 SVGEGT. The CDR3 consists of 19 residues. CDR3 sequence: CASSYSSPPTDRVRGGYTF. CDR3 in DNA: TGTGCCAGCAGTTACTCGAGCCCACCTACGGACAGGGTGAGGGGTGGCTACACCTTC.

The CDR3 nucleotides are TGTGCCACCAGCACAGAGCCGGGCCCCCTCCACTTT. It specifies CATSTEPGPLHF. This chain uses TRBV15 with TRBJ1-6; D call uncertain. V shed 4 bases and J shed 13 bases, with 11 bases lying between them. Per the germline V gene, CDR1 is LNHNV and CDR2 is YYDKDF (reference sequence). This CDR3 is 12 amino acids long. Combining the CDR3 with reference TRBV15 and TRBJ1-6 gives the whole variable domain DAMVIQNPRYQVTQFGKPVTLSCSQTLNHNVMYWYQQKSSQAPKLLFHYYDKDFNNEADTPDNFQSRRPNTSFCFLDIRSPGLGDTAMYLCATSTEPGPLHFGNGTRLTVT.

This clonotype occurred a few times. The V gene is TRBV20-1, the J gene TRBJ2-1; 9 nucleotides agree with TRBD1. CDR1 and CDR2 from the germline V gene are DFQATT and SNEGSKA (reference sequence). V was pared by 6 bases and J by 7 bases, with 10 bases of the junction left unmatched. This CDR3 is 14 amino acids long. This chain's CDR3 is CSATVGQGGNEQFF. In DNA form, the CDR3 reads TGCAGTGCAACCGTGGGACAGGGTGGGAATGAGCAGTTCTTC.